This is a list of T cell receptor beta chains from one sample in a study of T cell responses to AZD1222 COVID-19 vaccine. The table came from immunoSEQ multiplex PCR; TCRdb's copy has only in-frame clones and leaves some out. Of under 200,000 clones listed, about 94% were seen once; the top ten hold 7.5% to 9.5%. Sequences were derived from peripheral blood, sampled on day 0 of AZD1222 vaccination. These receptors were taken from an adult in good health. CDR3s include the opening cysteine and the closing phenylalanine or tryptophan. Size tells how often a clone was seen (once, few, many) or the class of an expanded clone, and some rows leave it out.

NA	TRBV19	CASNRPGLAVSSGANVLTF
NA	TRBV28	CASSTPPQFEAFF
once	TRBV7-2	CASSLRQGSYEQYF
few	TRBV2	CASRGYDYEQYF
NA	TRBV6-2/TRBV6-3	CASSTFARYEQYF
NA	TRBV5-1	CASSLGAQGRYTEAFF
NA	TRBV27	CASSTRTGTDTQYF
NA	TRBV19	CASSSLPNYGYTF
NA	TRBV5-1	CASSSSGDEGTGELFF
NA	TRBV27	CASRHRTGSMDTEAFF
once	TRBV23-1	CASSLDSGNTIYF
NA	TRBV11-2	CASSLALAAQETQYF
NA	TRBV30	CAWSVFGISNQPQHF
NA	TRBV5-6	CASSLRTGRETQYF
once	TRBV5-1	CASRVPGLAGAGYNEQFF
NA	TRBV25-1	CASSGLAAAYNEQFF
NA	TRBV6-5	CASSVSYEQYF
few	TRBV3-1/TRBV3-2	CASSPYIESNYGYTF
NA	TRBV24-1	CATSDRGLAGESDEQFF
NA	TRBV6-5	CASSYFAAAKYEQYF